A selection of T cell receptor beta chains follows, all from one sample in a study of technical replicates of blood from a handful of donors. Assay used: immunoSEQ multiplex PCR; TCRdb lists only in-frame clones, some missing. This repertoire shows more than 65,000 clones, approximately 96% found once; its top ten account for approximately 0.3%. Sequencing input: T cells isolated from PBMCs. The origin of the receptors is a human donor in good health. CDR3s include the opening cysteine and the closing phenylalanine or tryptophan. Each record gives: clone size, V gene, J gene, D gene, CDR3 DNA, CDR3 protein. The D gene is left open where the match is weak. A row's size may be missing; if present it is once, few, many or a size class.

.	TRBV25-1	TRBJ2-4	.	TGTGCCAGCAGTTACAGCGGGAAAAACATTCAGTACTTC	CASSYSGKNIQYF
.	TRBV28	TRBJ2-7	.	TGTGCCAGCAGTTTATGGCAGAACGAGCAGTACTTC	CASSLWQNEQYF
.	TRBV28	TRBJ2-7	TRBD1	TGTGCCAGCAGTTCTTATACCGGGACAGGGTTCTCCGAGCAGTACTTC	CASSSYTGTGFSEQYF
once	TRBV7-6	TRBJ2-1	TRBD2	TGTGCCAGCTCGAGCGGGAGTTCCTACAATGAGCAGTTCTTC	CASSSGSSYNEQFF
.	TRBV6-1	TRBJ2-3	TRBD2	TGTGCCAGCAGTGCCACTAGCGGTACGCAGTATTTT	CASSATSGTQYF
.	TRBV5-8	TRBJ1-1	.	TGTGCCAGCAGCTTGACGGCCCCCGGAGGGGCTTTCTTT	CASSLTAPGGAFF
.	TRBV7-9	TRBJ1-1	.	TGTGCCAGCAGCTTAGTAGTCAATCGGGAAACTGAAGCTTTCTTT	CASSLVVNRETEAFF
.	TRBV19	TRBJ1-1	TRBD1	TGTGCCAGTAGTATCACCGGGACAGGGGACGCTGAAGCTTTCTTT	CASSITGTGDAEAFF
.	TRBV4-1	TRBJ2-7	TRBD1	TGCGCCAGCAGCCCGGGACAGCTCTACGAGCAGTACTTC	CASSPGQLYEQYF
few	TRBV5-4	TRBJ1-2	.	TGTGCCAGCAGCTTGGACAGGGAAGGCTATGGCTACACCTTC	CASSLDREGYGYTF
.	TRBV9	TRBJ2-2	TRBD2	TGTGCCAGCAGCGTAGTAAGGGACTACTGGGGCACCGGGGAGCTGTTTTTT	CASSVVRDYWGTGELFF
.	TRBV6-1	TRBJ2-7	.	TGTGCCAGCAGTGAAGCTGTGGCCGATTCCCCCTACGAGCAGTACTTC	CASSEAVADSPYEQYF
once	TRBV29-1	TRBJ2-2	TRBD1	TGCAGCGCAATTACTCTCGGACAGGACGGCGCCGGGGAGCTGTTTTTT	CSAITLGQDGAGELFF
.	TRBV15	TRBJ2-7	.	TGTGCCACCAGCAGAGCCGGGACAAACTACGAGCAGTACTTC	CATSRAGTNYEQYF
.	TRBV4-3	TRBJ2-1	.	TGCGCCAGCAGCCAAGATACAGCGGAGAATGAGCAGTTCTTC	CASSQDTAENEQFF
.	TRBV4-1	TRBJ2-7	.	TGCGCCAGCAGCCAAGGCACCCTAAACGAGCAGTACTTC	CASSQGTLNEQYF
.	TRBV4-2	TRBJ2-1	.	TGTGCCAGCAGCCAAGGCGAACTATCCTACAATGAGCAGTTCTTC	CASSQGELSYNEQFF
.	TRBV30	TRBJ2-3	TRBD1	TGTGCCTGGAGGCAGGGGGCCAGCACAGATACGCAGTATTTT	CAWRQGASTDTQYF
.	TRBV9	TRBJ1-2	.	TGTGCCAGCAGCTCTGCCGGGTCCTATGGCTACACCTTC	CASSSAGSYGYTF
.	TRBV7-9	TRBJ2-1	.	TGTGCCAGCAACACATACAATGAGCAGTTCTTC	CASNTYNEQFF
.	TRBV27	TRBJ2-7	.	TGTGCCAGCAGTTTATCGGCGGGCCGCTGGGGCGAGCAGTACTTC	CASSLSAGRWGEQYF
.	TRBV27	TRBJ2-5	.	TGTGCCAGCAGTATACAGCCCCGAGAGACCCAGTACTTC	CASSIQPRETQYF
.	TRBV11-2	TRBJ1-3	TRBD1	TGTGCCAGCACCGATTCACAGGGGGCAACTGGAAACACCATATATTTT	CASTDSQGATGNTIYF
once	TRBV2	TRBJ1-5	.	TGTGCCAGCAGTGAGGTGGAGTACAATCAGCCCCAGCATTTT	CASSEVEYNQPQHF
.	TRBV5-4	TRBJ2-7	TRBD2	TGTGCCAGCAGCTTGGGAGCGGGAATGGCGTACGAGCAGTACTTC	CASSLGAGMAYEQYF
.	TRBV5-1	TRBJ2-1	TRBD2	TGCGCCAGCAGCCCCACTAGCGTCAGTCCGAATGAGCAGTTCTTC	CASSPTSVSPNEQFF
.	TRBV11-2	TRBJ2-7	TRBD2	TGTGCCAGCAGCCTCCGGACTAGCGGAGCCTACGAGCAGTACTTC	CASSLRTSGAYEQYF
.	TRBV7-2	TRBJ2-6	TRBD1	TGTGCCAGCAGCTTAATATACGGGACAGGGGATGGGGCCAACGTCCTGACTTTC	CASSLIYGTGDGANVLTF
.	TRBV13	TRBJ2-7	TRBD1	TGTGCCAGCAGCCGAGGACAGGCAAAGGAGCAGTACTTC	CASSRGQAKEQYF
.	TRBV19	TRBJ1-3	.	TGTGCCAGTAGGCCCTCAGGAACCTACTCTGGAAACACCATATATTTT	CASRPSGTYSGNTIYF
.	TRBV9	TRBJ1-1	TRBD1	TGTGCCAGCAGCGCATCGACAGGGGAAGCTTTCTTT	CASSASTGEAFF
.	TRBV13	TRBJ2-7	TRBD1	TGTGCCAGCAGTCCCACCGGGACAGGGGACTACGAGCAGTACTTC	CASSPTGTGDYEQYF
.	TRBV6-5	TRBJ1-5	TRBD1	TGTGCCAGCAGTTACTCTCGGCAGGGGGTATATCAGCCCCAGCATTTT	CASSYSRQGVYQPQHF
.	TRBV6-5	TRBJ2-7	TRBD2	TGTGCCAGCCTCGAGACGGCTAGCGGGAGCTACGAGCAGTACTTC	CASLETASGSYEQYF
.	TRBV10-3	TRBJ2-1	.	TGTGCCATCAGTGAGTCCCTAGCCAAGGGAAATGAGCAGTTCTTC	CAISESLAKGNEQFF
.	TRBV7-9	TRBJ1-2	TRBD1	TGTGCCAGCAGCTTTTCGACCGGGACAGGCTATGGCTACACCTTC	CASSFSTGTGYGYTF
.	TRBV4-3	TRBJ1-4	TRBD1	TGCGCCAGCAGCCAAGATCTGGGGACAGGTCTCGCAACTAATGAAAAACTGTTTTTT	CASSQDLGTGLATNEKLFF
.	TRBV19	TRBJ2-5	TRBD2	TGTGCCAGTAGGCAAGGGACTAGCGGGAGGGCAGAGACCCAGTACTTC	CASRQGTSGRAETQYF
.	TRBV5-4	TRBJ2-3	TRBD2	TGTGCCAGCAGCTTGAGTATAGCGGGAGTACAAGATACGCAGTATTTT	CASSLSIAGVQDTQYF
.	TRBV28	TRBJ1-2	TRBD1	TGTGCCTGGGGACAGCTAAACTATGGCTACACCTTC	CAWGQLNYGYTF
once	TRBV5-4	TRBJ2-1	TRBD2	TGTGCCAGCAGCCTAGGACTAGTTGACTCCTACAATGAGCAGTTCTTC	CASSLGLVDSYNEQFF
.	TRBV7-3	TRBJ2-1	TRBD2	TGTGCCAGCAGCATATTAGCGGGAGGATCCTACAATGAGCAGTTCTTC	CASSILAGGSYNEQFF
.	TRBV5-1	TRBJ1-1	.	TGCGCCAGCAGCTTGGGACAGGAGAACACTGAAGCTTTCTTT	CASSLGQENTEAFF
.	TRBV28	TRBJ1-1	.	TGTGCCAGCAGTTTCGGGCGGGAGAACACTGAAGCTTTCTTT	CASSFGRENTEAFF
.	TRBV11-2	TRBJ1-1	.	TGTGCCAGCAGCTCTCTCAGGGAACGGACTGAAGCTTTCTTT	CASSSLRERTEAFF
.	TRBV5-1	TRBJ1-2	TRBD1	TGCGCCAGCAGCTTAGTAGGGGGCGTTGAAGGCTATGGCTACACCTTC	CASSLVGGVEGYGYTF
.	TRBV6-5	TRBJ1-1	TRBD1	TGTGCCAGCAGTTACAACAGGGGGTGGAACACTGAAGCTTTCTTT	CASSYNRGWNTEAFF
.	TRBV5-1	TRBJ2-5	TRBD2	TGCGCCAGCAGCCCGCCGCTCGATGACAGCGGGAAAGAGACCCAGTACTTC	CASSPPLDDSGKETQYF
.	TRBV12-5	TRBJ2-1	.	TGTGCCTCTGGGCCCCGGGGGAATGAGCAGTTCTTC	CASGPRGNEQFF
.	TRBV7-9	TRBJ2-7	TRBD2	TGTGCCAGTAGCTTACCCGGACTAGCGGGAGTGGACGAGCAGTACTTC	CASSLPGLAGVDEQYF
.	TRBV9	TRBJ2-3	TRBD2	TGTGCCAGCAGCGTACTAGGACTAGCGGGAGGAGATACGCAGTATTTT	CASSVLGLAGGDTQYF
.	TRBV28	TRBJ2-7	TRBD2	TGTGCCAGCAGACGGTCGGGACTAGCGGGTGTCGAGCAGTACTTC	CASRRSGLAGVEQYF
.	TRBV9	TRBJ2-5	.	TGTGCCAGCAGCGTAGGCCCAGAAGAGACCCAGTACTTC	CASSVGPEETQYF
.	TRBV7-2	TRBJ2-5	TRBD2	TGTGCCAGCAGCTTAGGGACTAGCGGGACTGTAGAGACCCAGTACTTC	CASSLGTSGTVETQYF
.	TRBV11-2	TRBJ1-1	.	TGTGCCAGCAGCCTTGTGGGGCGGAACATGAACACTGAAGCTTTCTTT	CASSLVGRNMNTEAFF
.	TRBV4-1	TRBJ2-1	TRBD2	TGCGCCAGCAGCCTTGGACTAGCGCCCAATGAGCAGTTCTTC	CASSLGLAPNEQFF
.	TRBV2	TRBJ2-7	TRBD2	TGTGCCAGCAGTGAGGAGACTAGCGGGAGCTCCTACGAGCAGTACTTC	CASSEETSGSSYEQYF
.	TRBV4-3	TRBJ2-7	.	TGCGCCAGCAGCCCAGGGGTTAGCTACGAGCAGTACTTC	CASSPGVSYEQYF
.	TRBV6-5	TRBJ2-7	TRBD2	TGTGCCAGCAGAAGAGGCAGGGAGGGCGAGCAGTACTTC	CASRRGREGEQYF